The sample holds a few counts of the clone carrying this T cell receptor beta chain. Its specificity is not known. Time point meaning: sample taken at primary tumor resection. Donors were over 70 untreated early-stage non-small cell lung cancer patients. Extraction of whole RNA from tumor, nontumor lung or frozen PBMC preceded unsorted sequencing. TCRdb reanalysed the 5' RACE reads using MiXCR and keeps one entry per CDR3 protein. This sample carries fewer than 4,500 distinct CDR3 sequences, about 32% of them seen once, and the ten largest clones take about 24%. The data are from a study of spatial heterogeneity in lung cancer. General study points: The number of expanded tumor alpha and beta chains correlated with mutation number.

The CDR3 is 14 amino acids. Germline CDR1 reads SQVTM; CDR2 reads ANQGSEA. Trimming at V came to 7 bases and at J to 3 bases, leaving 8 bases not matched to a gene. This receptor was taken from a male donor with early-stage non-small cell lung cancer. This sequence joins TRBV29-1 and TRBJ2-2; the match to TRBD2 covers 7 bases. The source was lung tumor tissue, collected at surgery. CDR3 protein: CSAGRDYYTGELFF. CDR3 sequence (DNA): TGCAGCGCCGGTCGGGACTATTACACCGGGGAGCTGTTTTTT.